The clone carrying this T cell receptor (beta chain) was observed many times. The source of the sample is a study of CD8 T cells in ankylosing spondylitis. TCRdb analysed the 5' RACE reads with MiXCR anew, one entry per CDR3 protein. The sample has some 200,000 distinct CDR3 sequences; roughly 18% are singletons. Germline lookup yields CDR1 MGHRA and CDR2 YSYEKL. The ends were cut back, 1 base at V and 5 bases at J, with 8 bases in the middle. CDR3 size: 13 residues. The material sequenced was blood, either unsorted or a sorted T cell fraction (not recorded which). The TCR originated in a male donor aged 10-30 years with ankylosing spondylitis or in good health (not recorded which). V gene TRBV4-1 combines with J gene TRBJ2-5; D uncertain. CDR3 DNA: TGCGCCAGCAGCCAAGGGATTCTGGAGACCCAGTACTTC. This translates into CASSQGILETQYF.